The next 10 T cell receptor beta chains were all read from a single sample in a study of control samples from healthy donors and cancer patients. Profiled with immunoSEQ multiplex PCR; TCRdb holds only in-frame clones, not every one. Of fewer than 200,000 clones in the sample, around 90% were seen once. The source material was blood. The receptors were sampled from a man aged 25-45 years in good health.

The rearrangement joins TRBV7-9 to TRBJ2-2; D might be TRBD1 (6 bases). Trimming took 1 base from V and 3 from J, leaving 12 bases between them. Germline CDR1 and CDR2: SEHNR and FQNEAQ (reference sequence). The CDR3 runs to 16 residues. This CDR3 reads CASSLDLTGDTGELFF. The CDR3 DNA reads TGTGCCAGCAGCTTAGATTTGACAGGAGACACCGGGGAGCTGTTTTTT.

This clone came up once. The J gene is TRBJ1-6, the V gene TRBV5-1, with D possibly matching TRBD1 (6 bases). V was trimmed by 4 bases and J by 10 bases, leaving 15 bases between them. In germline, CDR1 is SGHRS, CDR2 YFSETQ. This CDR3 is built from 14 residues. The CDR3 loop is CASSEGVGGSPLHF. The CDR3 coding sequence is TGCGCCAGCAGCGAGGGTGTAGGGGGGTCACCCCTCCACTTT.

The chain uses TRBV28 and TRBJ2-1; no firm D call. From germline, CDR1 is MDHEN and CDR2 SYDVKM. This CDR3 is 11 amino acids long. V was cut by 3 bases and J by 11 bases, with 8 bases left in between. The CDR3 loop is CASSFSLQQFF. For the CDR3, the DNA is TGTGCCAGCAGTTTTAGTCTGCAGCAGTTCTTC.

The chain couples TRBV5-7 to TRBJ2-4; no clear D gene. TRBV5-7 is marked as an open reading frame, function uncertain. The CDR3 sequence is 19 residues long. V lost 1 base, J lost 1 base, and 21 bases lay in between. The CDR3 nucleotides are TGTGCCAGCAGCTTGTTTGGGCTGGAACATAAGAGGGCCAAAAACATTCAGTACTTC. It is translated as CASSLFGLEHKRAKNIQYF.

The V gene is TRBV5-6, the J gene TRBJ2-7; 7 positions match TRBD1. This CDR3 comprises 14 residues. V lost 4 bases and J lost 2; bases outside the gene matches: 6. The V gene's germline CDR1 is SGHDT and CDR2 YYEEEE. The CDR3 loop is CASSEQGSPYEQYF. The CDR3 bases are TGTGCCAGCAGCGAACAGGGGAGCCCCTACGAGCAGTACTTC.

The V gene is TRBV5-1, the J gene TRBJ1-1; D remains ambiguous. CDR1 and CDR2 (germline): SGHRS, YFSETQ. CDR3 length: 15 amino acids. The germline V and J ends were trimmed by 3 bases and 2 bases, with 14 bases remaining between them. In DNA, the CDR3 is TGCGCCAGCAGCTCAAAGACCCCAAGAAACACTGAAGCTTTCTTT. Translating gives CASSSKTPRNTEAFF.

The chain links TRBV9 to TRBJ2-2; 8 bases align to TRBD2. The V gene's germline CDR1 is SGDLS and CDR2 YYNGEE. V dropped 3 bases and J dropped 1; count of bases not matched to a gene: 5. CDR3 length equals 16 residues. In DNA, the CDR3 is TGTGCCAGCAGCGGAGCTAGCGGGCTGAACACCGGGGAGCTGTTTTTT. Its translation: CASSGASGLNTGELFF.

The genes are TRBV4-1 and TRBJ1-5; a possible D gene is TRBD1 (5 bases). Looked up from germline, CDR1 is MGHRA and CDR2 is YSYEKL. V was shortened by 3 bases and J by 4 bases, with 13 bases between the two germline ends. This CDR3 comprises 15 residues. The CDR3 sequence: CASSQAGEGNQPQHF. Here the CDR3 DNA reads TGCGCCAGCAGCCAGGCAGGTGAGGGGAATCAGCCCCAGCATTTT.

The J gene is TRBJ2-5, the V gene TRBV5-4, with 7 bases identical to TRBD2. Germline V CDR1 and CDR2: SGHNT, YYREEE (reference sequence). The CDR3 covers 17 residues. J lost 2 bases, V lost 0 bases, and 10 bases had no gene match. Here the CDR3 DNA reads TGTGCCAGCAGCTTGGCCTTAGGCCTAGCGGTTCAAGAGACCCAGTACTTC. The encoded protein is CASSLALGLAVQETQYF.

The chain is built from TRBV3-1 (or the pseudogene TRBV3-2) and TRBJ2-1, with D hard to call. V was cut by 4 bases and J by 9 bases, with 7 bases left in between. This CDR3 contains 11 residues. Germline V gene lookup returns CDR1 LGHDT and CDR2 YNNKEL (reference sequence). CDR3 amino acids: CASSRNTEQFF. The CDR3 DNA reads as TGTGCCAGCAGCCGCAACACTGAGCAGTTCTTC.